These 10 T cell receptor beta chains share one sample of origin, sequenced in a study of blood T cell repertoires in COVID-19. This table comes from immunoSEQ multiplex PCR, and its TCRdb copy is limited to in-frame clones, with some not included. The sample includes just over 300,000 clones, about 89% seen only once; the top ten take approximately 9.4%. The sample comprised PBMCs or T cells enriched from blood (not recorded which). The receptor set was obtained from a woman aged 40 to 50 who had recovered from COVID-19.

CDR3 loop: CASSQERGDGYTF. As DNA, the CDR3 is TGCGCCAGCAGCCAAGAAAGAGGTGATGGCTACACCTTC. The V gene is TRBV4-3, the J gene TRBJ1-2; D is unclear. The germline V gene has CDR1 LGHNA and CDR2 YSLEER. CDR3 length: 13 amino acids. Trimming shortened V by 0 bases and J by 6 bases, and 8 bases separated the two germline ends.

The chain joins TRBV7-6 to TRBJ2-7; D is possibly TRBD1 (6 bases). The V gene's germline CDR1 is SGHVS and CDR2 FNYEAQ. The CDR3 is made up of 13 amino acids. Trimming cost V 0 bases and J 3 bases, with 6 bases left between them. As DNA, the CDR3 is TGTGCCAGCAGCTTAGCGGACAGCTACGAGCAGTACTTC. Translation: CASSLADSYEQYF.

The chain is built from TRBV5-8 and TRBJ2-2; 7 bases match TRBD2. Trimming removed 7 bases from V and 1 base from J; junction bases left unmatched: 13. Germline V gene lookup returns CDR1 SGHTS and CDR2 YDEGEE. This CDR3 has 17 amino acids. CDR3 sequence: CASHSSGAVVNTGELFF. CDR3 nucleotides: TGTGCCAGCCACTCCAGCGGGGCCGTAGTGAACACCGGGGAGCTGTTTTTT.

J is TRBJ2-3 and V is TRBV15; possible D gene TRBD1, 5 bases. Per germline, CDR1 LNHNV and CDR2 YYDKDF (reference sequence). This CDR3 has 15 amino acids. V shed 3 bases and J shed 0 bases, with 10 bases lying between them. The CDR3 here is CATSRETESTDTQYF. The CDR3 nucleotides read TGTGCCACCAGCAGGGAGACAGAAAGCACAGATACGCAGTATTTT.

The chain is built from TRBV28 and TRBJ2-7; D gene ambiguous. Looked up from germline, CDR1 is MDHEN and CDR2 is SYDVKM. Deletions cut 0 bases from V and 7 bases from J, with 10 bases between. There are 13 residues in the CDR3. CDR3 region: CASSLWSLREQYF. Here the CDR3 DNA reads TGTGCCAGCAGTTTATGGAGTTTGAGGGAGCAGTACTTC.

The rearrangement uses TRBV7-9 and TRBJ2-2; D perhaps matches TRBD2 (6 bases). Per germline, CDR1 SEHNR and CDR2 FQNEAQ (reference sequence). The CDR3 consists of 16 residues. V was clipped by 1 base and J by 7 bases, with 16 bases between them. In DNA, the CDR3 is TGTGCCAGCAGCTTAGAGGGACTCTGGTCAGTCGGGGAGCTGTTTTTT. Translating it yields CASSLEGLWSVGELFF.

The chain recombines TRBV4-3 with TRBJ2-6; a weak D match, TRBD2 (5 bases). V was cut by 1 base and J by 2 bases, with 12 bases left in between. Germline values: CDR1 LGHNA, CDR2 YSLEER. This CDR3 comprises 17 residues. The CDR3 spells CASSQAPHGAGANVLTF. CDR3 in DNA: TGCGCCAGCAGCCAAGCCCCGCACGGGGCTGGGGCCAACGTCCTGACTTTC.

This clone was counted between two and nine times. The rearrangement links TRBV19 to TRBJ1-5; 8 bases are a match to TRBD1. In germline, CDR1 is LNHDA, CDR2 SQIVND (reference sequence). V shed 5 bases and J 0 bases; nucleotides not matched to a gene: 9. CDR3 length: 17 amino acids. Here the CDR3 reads CASSPRTGPYSNQPQHF. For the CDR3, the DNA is TGTGCCAGTAGTCCTCGGACAGGGCCTTATAGCAATCAGCCCCAGCATTTT.

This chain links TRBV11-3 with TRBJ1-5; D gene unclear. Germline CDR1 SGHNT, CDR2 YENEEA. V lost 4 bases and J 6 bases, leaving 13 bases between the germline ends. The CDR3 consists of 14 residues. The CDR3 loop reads CASSSRREAQPQHF. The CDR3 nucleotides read TGTGCCAGCAGCTCCAGGAGGGAGGCTCAGCCCCAGCATTTT.

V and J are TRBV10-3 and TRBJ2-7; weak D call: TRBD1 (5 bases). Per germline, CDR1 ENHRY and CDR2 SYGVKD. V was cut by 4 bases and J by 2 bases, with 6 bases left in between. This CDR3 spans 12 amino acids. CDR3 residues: CAISGQTYEQYF. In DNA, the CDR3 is TGTGCCATCAGTGGACAGACCTACGAGCAGTACTTC.